These 7 T cell receptor beta chains originate from one sample sequenced in a study of shared clonotypes between healthy human individuals. Profiling relied on immunoSEQ multiplex PCR, and the TCRdb table lists in-frame clones only, not all of them. The top ten clones hold roughly 0.15% of a sample with 2,500,000 or so clones, roughly nine tenths of them seen once. Material for sequencing was naive CD4+ T cells sorted from blood. Regarding subset: CD45RA+ positively selected. The source of these receptors is a man aged 18-30 years in good health.

V is TRBV2 and J is TRBJ2-7; D possibly corresponds to TRBD1 (5 bases). CDR1 is SNHLY and CDR2 is FYNNEI in the germline V gene. There are 12 residues in the CDR3. The germline V and J ends were trimmed by 8 bases and 0 bases, with 8 bases remaining between them. CDR3 amino acids: CASGGASYEQYF. CDR3 nucleotide sequence: TGTGCCAGCGGTGGGGCCTCCTACGAGCAGTACTTC.

This chain links TRBV2 with TRBJ2-1; D not resolved. Germline values: CDR1 SNHLY, CDR2 FYNNEI. This CDR3 has 15 amino acids. The ends were cut back, 5 bases at V and 7 bases at J, with 18 bases in the middle. The CDR3 nucleotides read TGTGCCAGCAGTCCCCGTGCAGGCCACGGTAATGAGCAGTTCTTC. Translating it yields CASSPRAGHGNEQFF.

V usage is TRBV2 and J usage is TRBJ2-1, with D tentatively TRBD2 (5 bases). Trimming took off 7 bases at V and 1 base at J, with 11 bases between the two ends. The germline V gene encodes CDR1 SNHLY and CDR2 FYNNEI. This CDR3 is built from 14 residues. The CDR3 coding sequence is TGTGCCAGCACCCTCCTAGCATCCTACAATGAGCAGTTCTTC. Protein: CASTLLASYNEQFF.

The gene calls are TRBV28 and TRBJ1-2, with D possibly being TRBD1 (5 bases). Trimming shortened V by 6 bases and J by 2 bases, and 16 bases separated the two germline ends. Per germline, CDR1 MDHEN and CDR2 SYDVKM. The CDR3 has 15 residues. The CDR3 is CASSQLDRANYGYTF. Here the CDR3 DNA reads TGTGCCAGCAGCCAACTTGACAGAGCGAACTATGGCTACACCTTC.

Turning to this clone: This sample includes further DNA sequences coding for the same CDR3. This sequence joins TRBV5-1 and TRBJ2-1; 7 bases line up with TRBD2. Germline V gene data show CDR1 as SGHRS and CDR2 as YFSETQ. The V and J ends lost 0 bases and 3 bases, in that order; junction bases with no gene match: 9. There are 17 residues in the CDR3. CDR3 region: CASSLAGGLADYNEQFF. The CDR3 DNA reads as TGCGCCAGCAGCTTGGCCGGAGGGCTAGCGGACTACAATGAGCAGTTCTTC.

This clone was counted once. This sample includes further DNA sequences coding for the same CDR3. The chain is built from TRBV28 and TRBJ1-6, with TRBD1 identical over 7 bases. CDR3 size: 15 residues. With V trimmed by 3 bases and J by 9 bases, 8 bases remained unmatched. Germline assignment: CDR1 MDHEN and CDR2 SYDVKM. The DNA of the CDR3 is TGTGCCAGCAGTTTGTTACAGGGGCAAGGTTCACCCCTCCACTTT. Protein sequence: CASSLLQGQGSPLHF.

V usage is TRBV6-5 and J usage is TRBJ1-6; TRBD1 is a possible D gene (6 bases). V lost 8 bases, J lost 7 bases, and 15 bases lay in between. The germline gives CDR1 MNHEY, CDR2 SVGAGI. The CDR3 loop spans 14 amino acids. The CDR3: CASQRGTGNSPLHF. The CDR3 nucleotides are TGTGCCAGCCAGCGGGGAACAGGGAATTCACCCCTCCACTTT.